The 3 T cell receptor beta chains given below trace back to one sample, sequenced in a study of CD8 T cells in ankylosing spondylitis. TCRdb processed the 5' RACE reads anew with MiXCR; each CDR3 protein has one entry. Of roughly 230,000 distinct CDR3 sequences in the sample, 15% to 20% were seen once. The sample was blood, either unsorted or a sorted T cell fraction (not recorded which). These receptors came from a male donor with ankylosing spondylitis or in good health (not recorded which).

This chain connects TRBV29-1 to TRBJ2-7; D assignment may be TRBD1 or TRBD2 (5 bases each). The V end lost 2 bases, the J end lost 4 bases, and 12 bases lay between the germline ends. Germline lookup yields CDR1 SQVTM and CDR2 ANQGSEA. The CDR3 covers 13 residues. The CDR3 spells CSVEWGKGYEQYF. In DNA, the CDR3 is TGCAGCGTTGAATGGGGGAAAGGATACGAGCAGTACTTC.

The CDR3 region has the DNA TGTGCCAGCAGTGAGGGGGAGGGCTCGGGTTACTACGAGCAGTACTTC. This translates into CASSEGEGSGYYEQYF. The chain couples TRBV25-1 to TRBJ2-7, with 7 bases identical to TRBD2. The CDR3 covers 16 residues. V gave up 3 bases and J gave up 3 bases; unmatched junction bases: 11. Germline V gene lookup returns CDR1 MGHDK and CDR2 SYGVNS.

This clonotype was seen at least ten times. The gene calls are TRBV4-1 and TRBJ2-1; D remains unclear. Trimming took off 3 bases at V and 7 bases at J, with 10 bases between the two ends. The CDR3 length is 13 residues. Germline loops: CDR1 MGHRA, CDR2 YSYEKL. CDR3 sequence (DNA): TGCGCCAGCAGCCACCATGTTAAGAATGAGCAGTTCTTC. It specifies CASSHHVKNEQFF.